This entry features one TCR beta chain sequence. No DNA is given; TCRdb re-called the 5' RACE reads and lists each CDR3 protein once. Seen in this sample are roughly 180,000 distinct CDR3 sequences; the ten most common clones hold around 18%. The CDR3 is 13 residues long. Germline V lookup: CDR1 PRHDT, CDR2 FYEKMQ (reference sequence). The sample belongs to a study of T cells expressing NK-cell markers. As for the study in general: HCMV serostatus: seven of eight sequenced donors positive, one negative.

The J gene is TRBJ2-1, the V gene TRBV13; TCRdb selects TRBD2, and the lack of DNA leaves this call unchecked. The TCR originated in a woman aged 18-69 years in good health. Sequenced material: blood T cells: a sorted CD56 or NKG2C T cell subset, CD4+ or CD8+ T cells, or bulk PBMC T cells (not recorded which). CDR3 region: CASSWGLYNEQFF.